This TCR beta chain comes out of a study of T cell responses to AZD1222 COVID-19 vaccine. Study-level points and caveats: Sampled repertoires all dated from after the peak T cell response. Spike-specific TCR breadth and depth were elevated following two AZD1222 doses. Donors skewed white British and female; clonal diversity was possibly underestimated.

CDR1 and CDR2 (germline): SGHRS, YFSETQ. V shed 1 base and J shed 0 bases, with 13 bases lying between them. This CDR3 has 16 residues. About this clone itself: Its matching antigen is unknown.

Method: immunoSEQ multiplex PCR; TCRdb's copy keeps in-frame clones and lacks some. The sample shows 140,000 or so clones, 80% to 95% of them seen only once. The receptor was isolated from an adult in good health. The gene calls are TRBV5-1 and TRBJ2-5, with TRBD2 as a possible D gene (6 bases). The material sequenced was peripheral blood, taken on day 0 of AZD1222 vaccination. CDR3 DNA sequence: TGCGCCAGCAGCTTGAGCTCCGGGACTTACCAAGAGACCCAGTACTTC. Translating it yields CASSLSSGTYQETQYF.